This passage covers 22 T cell receptor beta chains from one sample sequenced in a study of T cell repertoires in cytomegalovirus infection. TCRdb fed the reads into MiXCR, producing one record per CDR3 protein. The sample gives around 630,000 distinct CDR3 sequences, around 24% of which show up once; around 8% is in the top ten. The sample consisted of CD8+ T cells from PBMCs. The receptors originated from a human donor in good health (CMV status not recorded). Some clones in this sample may be carry-over from other donors' samples.

This clonotype showed up just a few times. CDR3 in amino acids: CASSEWGFPTNTGELFF. The CDR3, as DNA: TGTGCCAGCAGTGAATGGGGTTTTCCGACGAACACCGGGGAGCTGTTTTTT. The rearrangement links TRBV25-1 to TRBJ2-2; D is undetermined. Germline CDR1 and CDR2: MGHDK and SYGVNS. This CDR3 contains 17 residues. The V gene lost 1 base and the J gene lost 0 bases, with 12 bases spanning the gap.

This clonotype was found a few times. The chain links TRBV6-1 to TRBJ1-3, with D possibly being TRBD1 (5 bases). The V gene's germline CDR1 is MNHNS and CDR2 SASEGT. Trimming removed 6 bases at V and 1 base at J, with 16 bases between. This CDR3 has 16 residues. The CDR3 loop reads CASSVGHRGSGNTIYF. CDR3 nucleotides: TGTGCCAGCAGCGTAGGACACCGGGGTTCTGGAAACACCATATATTTT.

The rearrangement joins TRBV4-1 to TRBJ1-2; D is unclear. CDR3 length equals 14 residues. Looked up from germline, CDR1 is MGHRA and CDR2 is YSYEKL. Trimming took 0 bases from V and 4 from J, leaving 9 bases between them. The CDR3 region is CASSQEGFPYGYTF. As DNA, the CDR3 is TGCGCCAGCAGCCAAGAGGGATTTCCCTATGGCTACACCTTC.

This clonotype was recorded a few times. The chain employs TRBV6-2 or TRBV6-3 and TRBJ2-7; D perhaps matches TRBD1 (6 bases). This CDR3 contains 13 residues. V lost 8 bases, J lost 2 bases, and 13 bases lay in between. Germline V gene data show CDR1 as MNHEY and CDR2 as SVGEGT. CDR3 DNA: TGTGCCAGCCACGGGACACAAGCCTACGAGCAGTACGTC. Residues: CASHGTQAYEQYV.

This clonotype was recorded many times. V and J are TRBV4-1 and TRBJ2-1; TRBD2 matches at 8 bases. The CDR3 is made up of 15 amino acids. Germline-derived CDR1 and CDR2 are MGHRA and YSYEKL. V dropped 4 bases and J dropped 0; count of bases not matched to a gene: 2. CDR3: CASSLTSGSYNEQFF. The CDR3 DNA follows: TGCGCCAGCAGCCTCACTAGCGGCTCCTACAATGAGCAGTTCTTC.

In nucleotides, the CDR3 is TGTGCCAGCAGCTTTACACCTCTAGGCACAGATACGCAGTATTTT. Its translation: CASSFTPLGTDTQYF. This chain joins TRBV7-6 and TRBJ2-3, with no clear D. The ends were cut back, 3 bases at V and 1 base at J, with 11 bases in the middle. The germline CDR1 and CDR2 sequences are SGHVS and FNYEAQ. The CDR3 covers 15 residues.

This clonotype was seen many times. The rearrangement uses TRBV7-2 and TRBJ2-1; 8 positions match TRBD1. The CDR3 has 16 amino acids. J was trimmed by 8 bases and V by 1 base; bases with no gene match: 10. The germline gives CDR1 SGHTA, CDR2 FQGNSA. This chain's CDR3 is CASSLGYRGIQDEQFF. The CDR3 DNA follows: TGTGCCAGCAGCTTAGGATACAGGGGGATTCAGGATGAGCAGTTCTTC. Based on the CDR3 plus reference TRBV7-2 and TRBJ2-1, the full variable domain is GAGVSQSPSNKVTEKGKDVELRCDPISGHTALYWYRQSLGQGLEFLIYFQGNSAPDKSGLPSDRFSAERTGGSVSTLTIQRTQQEDSAVYLCASSLGYRGIQDEQFFGPGTRLTVL.

The chain has TRBV7-6 and TRBJ1-2; TRBD1 matches at 8 bases. V shed 5 bases, J shed 0 bases, and the junction held 20 bases outside the gene matches. Germline CDR1 reads SGHVS; CDR2 reads FNYEAQ. The CDR3 contains 20 residues. The DNA for the CDR3 is TGTGCCAGCAGCCCCCATGGTGGCTACGTTGGGACAGGAACTAACTATGGCTACACCTTC. Translation: CASSPHGGYVGTGTNYGYTF.

The chain links TRBV7-9 to TRBJ2-1, with 16 bases identical to TRBD2. The CDR3 has 19 amino acids. Germline trimming cut 8 bases from V and 7 bases from J; bases unmatched to any gene: 17. The germline V gene encodes CDR1 SEHNR and CDR2 FQNEAQ (reference sequence). The CDR3 coding sequence is TGTGCCAGCGGAGCTCCGGGACTAGCGGGGGGGCTCTATTATAATGAGCAGTTCTTC. Translated, it gives CASGAPGLAGGLYYNEQFF.

This clonotype was seen repeatedly, ten times or more. This rearrangement joins TRBV6-6 to TRBJ2-1; tentative D call: TRBD1 (5 bases). The V and J ends lost 0 bases and 10 bases respectively, with 10 bases between them. Germline V gene sequence: CDR1 MNHNY, CDR2 SVGAGI (reference sequence). The CDR3 is made up of 13 amino acids. CDR3 residues: CASSYSGAMEQFF. The CDR3 DNA is TGTGCCAGCAGTTACTCAGGGGCGATGGAGCAGTTCTTC.

This clonotype was picked up a small number of times. The CDR3 bases are TGTGCCAGCAATGGAGGACTAGCGGGGGGGCGAGGGGAGCTGTTTTTT. It is translated as CASNGGLAGGRGELFF. The V call is TRBV2, the J call TRBJ2-2; 15 bases are a match to TRBD2. The J segment lost 8 bases and the V segment lost 7 bases, leaving 8 bases of the junction unmatched. Per the germline V gene, CDR1 is SNHLY and CDR2 is FYNNEI. This CDR3 comprises 16 residues.

Remarks on this clonotype: Just one base apart from a much larger clone, this may be a read error. The chain recombines TRBV7-6 with TRBJ1-3; D perhaps matches TRBD1 (5 bases). The CDR3 is 17 residues long. V was trimmed by 3 bases and J by 0 bases, leaving 15 bases between them. The germline V gene has CDR1 SGHVS and CDR2 FNYEAQ. As DNA, the CDR3 is TGTGCCAGCAGCTTCCACTCGGGGGGGATCTCTGGAAACACCATATATTTT. Its translation is CASSFHSGGISGNTIYF. The variable domain in full, completed from reference TRBV7-6 and TRBJ1-3, reads GAGVSQSPRYKVTKRGQDVALRCDPISGHVSLYWYRQALGQGPEFLTYFNYEAQQDKSGLPNDRFSAERPEGSISTLTIQRTEQRDSAMYRCASSFHSGGISGNTIYFGEGSWLTVV.

The CDR3 loop is CASSFNSDRGEKLFF. As DNA, the CDR3 is TGTGCCAGCAGTTTCAATTCGGACAGGGGTGAAAAACTGTTTTTT. The J gene is TRBJ1-4, the V gene TRBV27, with 9 nucleotides matching TRBD1. V was pared by 3 bases and J by 7 bases, with 6 bases of the junction left unmatched. Germline V gives CDR1 MNHEY, CDR2 SMNVEV (reference sequence). CDR3 length equals 15 residues.

V usage is TRBV10-3 and J usage is TRBJ2-7; D gene uncertain. CDR1 ENHRY and CDR2 SYGVKD come from the germline V gene. With 11 bases removed from V and 3 bases from J, the gap between germline ends came to 14 bases. The CDR3 consists of 12 residues. This chain's CDR3 is CAAAPSNYEQYF. CDR3 nucleotides: TGTGCCGCAGCCCCATCTAACTACGAGCAGTACTTC.

The rearrangement joins TRBV11-2 to TRBJ1-2; D remains ambiguous. Trimming pared 5 bases from V and 5 bases from J, leaving 15 bases between. The length of the CDR3 is 14 residues. Germline V gene sequence: CDR1 SGHAT, CDR2 FQNNGV. The CDR3 reads CASSPYGVEYGYTF. The DNA for the CDR3 is TGTGCCAGCAGCCCCTACGGGGTGGAATATGGCTACACCTTC.

As to this clonotype: A clone one base away is much larger, so this may be a read error. V usage is TRBV12-5 and J usage is TRBJ2-2; unclear D gene. This CDR3 comprises 16 residues. Germline CDR1 and CDR2: LGHNT and FRNRAP. The ends were cut back, 4 bases at V and 0 bases at J, with 12 bases in the middle. The CDR3 region has the DNA TGTGCTAGTGGTTCTGAAACTTCCCCGAACACCGGGGAGCTGTTTTTT. Translated: CASGSETSPNTGELFF.

This clonotype was seen repeatedly, ten times or more. CDR3 region: CASSSGTDWYEQYF. In DNA, the CDR3 is TGTGCCAGCAGCTCCGGGACCGACTGGTACGAGCAGTACTTC. The chain joins TRBV7-6 to TRBJ2-7, with D possibly called TRBD1 or TRBD2 (5 bases each). The CDR3 has 14 amino acids. Trimming pared 4 bases from V and 4 bases from J, leaving 14 bases between. Germline values: CDR1 SGHVS, CDR2 FNYEAQ.

This clonotype appeared many times. The chain employs TRBV7-2 and TRBJ2-1, with D perhaps matching TRBD2 (6 bases). Trimming took off 1 base at V and 4 bases at J, with 20 bases between the two ends. The CDR3 has 18 residues. In germline, CDR1 is SGHTA, CDR2 FQGNSA. In nucleotides, the CDR3 is TGTGCCAGCAGCTTAGGCGGATTTGGCTGGGGGGAGTACAATGAGCAGTTCTTC. Its translation: CASSLGGFGWGEYNEQFF.

This clonotype was recorded at least ten times. The J gene is TRBJ2-1, the V gene TRBV7-8, with TRBD2 identical over 12 bases. The V and J ends lost 7 bases and 1 base, in that order; junction bases with no gene match: 8. This CDR3 is built from 17 residues. Looked up from germline, CDR1 is SGHVS and CDR2 is FQNEAQ. The CDR3 here is CASTPLAGGNSYNEQFF. CDR3 nucleotides: TGTGCCAGCACCCCTCTAGCGGGGGGGAATTCCTACAATGAGCAGTTCTTC.

The chain carries TRBV20-1 and TRBJ1-3, with a tentative D call TRBD1 (5 bases). The CDR3 totals 19 residues. Trimming removed 6 bases from V and 0 bases from J, with 27 bases in between. From germline, CDR1 is DFQATT and CDR2 SNEGSKA (reference sequence). CDR3 in DNA: TGCAGTGCACTCACCAACCCCCGCCGGGGCGGGAACTCTGGAAACACCATATATTTT. Protein product: CSALTNPRRGGNSGNTIYF.

This clonotype showed up just a few times. The gene calls are TRBV4-2 and TRBJ1-1; no firm D call. Germline CDR1 reads LGHNA; CDR2 reads YNFKEQ. Between the trimmed V and J ends, which lost 0 bases and 5 bases, there was a span of 10 bases. The CDR3 consists of 14 residues. CDR3 in amino acids: CASSQDYTDTEAFF. Written as DNA, the CDR3 is TGTGCCAGCAGCCAAGATTATACGGATACTGAAGCTTTCTTT.

This clonotype was seen at least ten times. The CDR3 is CASSLIFGELFF. CDR3 nucleotides: TGTGCCAGCAGCTTAATCTTTGGGGAGCTGTTTTTT. The chain links TRBV7-6 to TRBJ2-2; D call uncertain. Germline V CDR1 and CDR2: SGHVS, FNYEAQ. Deletions cut 2 bases from V and 8 bases from J, with 6 bases between. The CDR3 sequence is 12 residues long.